The clone carrying this T cell receptor (beta chain) has a count of ten or more. Its antigen is currently unknown. These data belong to a study of T cells in Graves' hyperthyroidism and ophthalmopathy. Study-wide results and caveats: Blood also contained most expanded thyroid clonotypes above 0.001.

Stable hyperthyroidism: no ophthalmopathy progression over 18 months of follow-up. A patient was excluded if there was uncontrolled infection, other autoimmune disease, pregnancy or lactation. Amplification of TCR beta CDR3 regions used RNA as the template. A first-round RT-PCR of the TCR CDR3 used the HTBI primer set. In TCRdb, the multiplex PCR reads were re-called with MiXCR into one record per CDR3 protein. This table has roughly 630,000 distinct CDR3 sequences, 15% to 19% appearing once. The receptor was derived from a woman between 25 and 40 years old with Graves' hyperthyroidism. The sequencing sample was made of blood.

In DNA form, the CDR3 reads TGTGCCAGCAGTTCACAGGGAACCTCCTACGAGCAGTACTTC. It encodes CASSSQGTSYEQYF. The rearrangement joins TRBV28 to TRBJ2-7, with D possibly matching TRBD1 (6 bases). V was shortened by 4 bases and J by 0 bases, with 10 bases between the two germline ends. This CDR3 contains 14 residues. Germline loops: CDR1 MDHEN, CDR2 SYDVKM.